The 9 T cell receptor beta chains below were found in one sample sequenced in a study of T-cell reconstitution after alpha-beta-depleted transplantation in children. Library preparation (for TCRbeta) was performed with unique molecular identifiers. One entry per CDR3 protein, called by TCRdb with MiXCR from the PCR reads. The sample yields more than 150,000 distinct CDR3 sequences, about 14% seen once. This material consisted of PBMCs from the stem cell graft donor, taken from the stem cell graft. The receptors come from a human donor who donated a stem cell graft to a child with acute lymphoblastic leukemia.

This clonotype was recorded at least ten times. V usage is TRBV28 and J usage is TRBJ2-3; D is unclear. This CDR3 has 14 residues. Trimming left V 7 bases short and J 2 bases short, with 13 bases between. Germline V gene data show CDR1 as MDHEN and CDR2 as SYDVKM. In DNA form, the CDR3 reads TGTGCCAGCATCCGACGGGTCTCCACAGATACGCAGTATTTT. Translation: CASIRRVSTDTQYF.

This clonotype was found many times. The rearrangement links TRBV27 to TRBJ2-7; no definite D call. The CDR3 length is 12 residues. The V end was cut by 5 bases, the J end by 3 bases, with 8 bases between. Germline lookup yields CDR1 MNHEY and CDR2 SMNVEV (reference sequence). The CDR3, as DNA: TGTGCCAGCAGTCCTAACCACTACGAGCAGTACTTC. Its protein product is CASSPNHYEQYF.

J is TRBJ1-4 and V is TRBV20-1; no definite D call. CDR1 DFQATT and CDR2 SNEGSKA come from the germline V gene (reference sequence). The CDR3 sequence is 11 residues long. CDR3 residues: CGKVMGEKLFF. CDR3 bases: TGCGGAAAGGTGATGGGAGAAAAACTGTTTTTT.

On this clonotype itself: The junction differs from germline at one of its ends, possibly a read error. The chain has TRBV6-5 and TRBJ2-2; D might be TRBD2 (6 bases). Germline CDR1 and CDR2: MNHEY and SVGAGI. CDR3 size: 18 residues. DNA for the CDR3: TGTGCCAGCAGTTCCCAAGCATTTAGTGGGAGGTGGACCGGGGACCTGTTTTTT. Translating it yields CASSSQAFSGRWTGDLFF.

This clonotype showed up many times. The DNA for the CDR3 is TGTGCCAGCAGTTTTATAGCGGGGGGGCCGGGTTACTACAATGAGCAGTTCTTC. Translated: CASSFIAGGPGYYNEQFF. The V call is TRBV12-3 or TRBV12-4, the J call TRBJ2-1; 11 bases match TRBD2. The CDR3 consists of 18 residues. The J segment lost 3 bases and the V segment lost 3 bases, leaving 10 bases of the junction unmatched.

This clonotype appeared many times. The chain carries TRBV5-1 and TRBJ2-1, with 12 bases aligning to TRBD2. This CDR3 spans 15 amino acids. The germline CDR1 and CDR2 sequences are SGHRS and YFSETQ. V lost 4 bases to trimming and J lost 7 bases; unmatched junction nucleotides: 6. The CDR3 DNA reads as TGCGCCAGCAGCGAGACTAGCGGGAGCCCTAATGAGCAGTTCTTC. Protein: CASSETSGSPNEQFF.

This clonotype was detected ten times or more. J is TRBJ2-7 and V is TRBV12-3 or TRBV12-4; D uncertain. Trimming took off 3 bases at V and 0 bases at J, with 9 bases between the two ends. This CDR3 spans 14 amino acids. The CDR3 region has the DNA TGTGCCAGCAGTTTTCTGCCATCCTCCTACGAGCAGTACTTC. Protein sequence: CASSFLPSSYEQYF.

There are many counts of this clonotype. V gene TRBV12-3 or TRBV12-4 combines with J gene TRBJ2-1; 7 bases match TRBD2. The CDR3 has 15 residues. The J segment lost 5 bases and the V segment lost 5 bases, leaving 9 bases of the junction unmatched. CDR3 coding DNA: TGTGCCAGCAGTCGCGGGAGCCCGACGAACAATGAGCAGTTCTTC. It specifies CASSRGSPTNNEQFF.

The chain employs TRBV5-5 and TRBJ2-5; 8 bases match TRBD2. Per the germline V gene, CDR1 is SGHKS and CDR2 is YYEKEE (reference sequence). The CDR3 runs to 14 residues. Trimming removed 3 bases from V and 4 bases from J; junction bases left unmatched: 5. The CDR3 here is CASSSGGGGETQYF. Written as DNA, the CDR3 is TGTGCCAGCAGCTCGGGGGGGGGCGGAGAGACCCAGTACTTC.